This entry features one TCR beta chain sequence. Antigen: not known. The table came from immunoSEQ multiplex PCR; TCRdb's copy has only in-frame clones and leaves some out. The sample gives more than 65,000 clones, 70% to 90% of which show up once; approximately 1.2% is in the top ten. The sample is drawn from a study of vaccination effects on CD4 cells after COVID-19. Expansion with viral peptide pools was applied to antigen-specific CD4+ T cells by the ViraFEST assay prior to sequencing. The authors isolated CD4+ T cells after around 10 days of culture. Participants got two doses of BNT162b2 or mRNA-1273 vaccine. This receptor was obtained from a human donor who received a COVID-19 vaccine. Specimen: CD4+ T cells from PBMCs cultured with HCoV-229E spike peptides, collected after COVID-19 vaccination.

CDR3 bases: TGTGCCAGCAGTCCAGGGTACACACCCCTCCACTTT. It translates to CASSPGYTPLHF. This chain connects TRBV12-3 or TRBV12-4 to TRBJ1-6; weak D call: TRBD1 (5 bases). The V gene lost 5 bases and the J gene lost 11 bases, with 10 bases spanning the gap. The CDR3 runs to 12 residues.